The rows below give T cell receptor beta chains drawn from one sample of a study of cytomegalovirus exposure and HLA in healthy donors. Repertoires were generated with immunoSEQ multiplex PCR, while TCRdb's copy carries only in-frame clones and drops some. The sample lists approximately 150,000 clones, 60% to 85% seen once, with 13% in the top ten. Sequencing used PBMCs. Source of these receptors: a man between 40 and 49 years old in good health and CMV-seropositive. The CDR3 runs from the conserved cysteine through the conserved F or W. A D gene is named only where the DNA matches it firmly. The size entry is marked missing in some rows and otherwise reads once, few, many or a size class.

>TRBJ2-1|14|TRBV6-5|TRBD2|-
TGTGCCAGCAGGAGCGGGAGGGGCTACAATGAGCAGTTCTTC
CASRSGRGYNEQFF
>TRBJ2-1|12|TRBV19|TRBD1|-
TGTGCCAGTAGTATACAGGGGGATGAGCAGTTCTTC
CASSIQGDEQFF
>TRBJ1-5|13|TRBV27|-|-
TGTGCCAGCAGTCTAGGTAGCAATCAGCCCCAGCATTTT
CASSLGSNQPQHF
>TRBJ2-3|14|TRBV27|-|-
TGTGCCAGCAGTTTAGTGGGCGGCACAGATACGCAGTATTTT
CASSLVGGTDTQYF
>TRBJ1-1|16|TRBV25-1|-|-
TGTGCCAGCAGGATCGGGGTGAGTGTGGTCGGCACTGAAGCTTTCTTT
CASRIGVSVVGTEAFF
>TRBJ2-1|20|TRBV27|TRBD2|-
TGTGCCAGCAGTTTAGGGGTAAGGACTAGCGGGTTTGGATCCTACAATGAGCAGTTCTTC
CASSLGVRTSGFGSYNEQFF
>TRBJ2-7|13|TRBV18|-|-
TGTGCCAGCTCACCCGCGGGATATGACGAGCAGTACTTC
CASSPAGYDEQYF
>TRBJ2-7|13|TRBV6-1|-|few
TGTGCCAGCAGTGACAGGGGCCCCTACGAGCAGTACTTC
CASSDRGPYEQYF
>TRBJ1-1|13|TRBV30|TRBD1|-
TGTGCCTGGAGCGGGCAGGGGGGCACTGAAGCTTTCTTT
CAWSGQGGTEAFF
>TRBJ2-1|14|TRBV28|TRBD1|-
TGTGCCAGCAGTTCGGTACAGGGGTTGGATGAGCAGTTCTTC
CASSSVQGLDEQFF
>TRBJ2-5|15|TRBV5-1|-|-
TGCGCCAGCAGCTTCAACAGCCCCAGTGAAGAGACCCAGTACTTC
CASSFNSPSEETQYF
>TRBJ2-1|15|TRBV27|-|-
TGTGCCAGCAGCCCGGACTACATCTCCTACAATGAGCAGTTCTTC
CASSPDYISYNEQFF